This T cell receptor beta chain was sequenced during a study of cytomegalovirus exposure and HLA in healthy donors. J gave up 9 bases and V 7 bases, and 9 bases lay outside the gene matches. Germline V gene lookup returns CDR1 SNHLY and CDR2 FYNNEI. This CDR3 comprises 14 residues. Remarks on this clone: What it binds is not known.

Study findings and constraints: The classifier reportedly diagnosed cytomegalovirus status with high specificity and sensitivity.

In the PCR, 60 Vbeta and 13 Jbeta primers were used. Profiled with immunoSEQ multiplex PCR; TCRdb holds only in-frame clones, not every one. Recorded for this sample: roughly 34,000 clones. Sequencing input: PBMCs. The sequence was obtained from a man aged 40-49 years in good health and CMV-seronegative. V is TRBV2 and J is TRBJ2-1, with 10 bases identical to TRBD2. CDR3 region: CASTNLAGDGEQFF. The CDR3 DNA reads as TGTGCCAGCACCAATCTAGCGGGAGATGGTGAGCAGTTCTTC.